Given below is one T cell receptor beta chain in context. This clonotype was recorded at least ten times. The antigen it binds to is not known. Base qualities are not at hand, and no much larger clone is one base apart. The data derive from a study of regulatory T cells in long-lasting Graves disease (dated by TCRdb to the early 2020s). For the wider study: In the newly diagnosed Graves' disease group, patients had been taking antithyroid drugs for less than 3 months. The study was registered as a clinical trial and conducted in China. Persistent Graves' disease patients were compared with newly diagnosed Graves' disease patients by peripheral blood TCR sequencing and RNA sequencing. A total of 35 or so samples were covered by TCR sequencing, comprising roughly 13 persistent and about 20 newly diagnosed Graves' disease patients.

Points the paper makes about the study in general: Persistent disease showed preferential use of TRBV28, TRBJ1-2 and TRBJ2-5, whereas newly diagnosed disease favored TRBV20-1 and TRBJ2-1. Sequencing and analysis were limited to the TCR beta chain. The authors acknowledged the small sample size as a limitation that may reduce accuracy. Persistent patients shared more public clonotypes among themselves (around 3,000) than newly diagnosed patients did (approximately 870). Lower TCR Shannon entropy and fewer highly expanded clones were observed in persistent Graves' disease patients than in newly diagnosed patients, which suggested clonal expansion. Only peripheral blood was studied, because thyroid tissue, the primary lesion, was inaccessible.

V loses 4 bases at its end and J loses 4 bases; junction bases beyond the gene matches: 7. Reading the germline V gene gives CDR1 SGDLS and CDR2 YYNGEE. The CDR3 measures 14 amino acids from cysteine to phenylalanine. The read is trimmed to its CDR3 DNA, 42 bases read in frame from base 1. The sample's time point label, decoded: newly diagnosed GD, antithyroid drugs for less than 3 months. For both TCR sequencing and RNA sequencing, RNA was extracted from PBMCs in TRIzol. The diagnosis of Graves' disease followed American Thyroid Association guidelines. Patients were recruited from an endocrinology department in Xi'an, China. From each patient, 8 to 10 milliliters of peripheral blood was collected into an EDTA anticoagulant tube. PBMCs were isolated by Ficoll Paque Plus density gradient separation without further T cell sorting. An Agilent 2100 Bioanalyzer and agarose gel were used to check RNA quality, and a NanoDrop 2000 was used to measure RNA concentration.

Libraries were built with multiplex PCR. Sequencing took place on an Illumina HiSeq 4000. To build TCR beta libraries, CDR3 regions were amplified by Arm-PCR using iRepertoire HTBI primers. PCR products were gel purified before sequencing. The original methods were these. Gene usage analysis of CDR3 amino acid clonotypes used the 55 to 65 TRBV and 11 to 15 TRBJ segments found across samples. Filtered high-quality paired reads were merged into contigs using COPE and FqMerger. BLAST was used to align contigs to IMGT TRBV, TRBD and TRBJ reference genes, with CDR3 defined following IMGT. Any clonotype with a frequency above 0.1% was counted as a highly expanded clone. Shannon entropy was used to measure repertoire diversity, and the Gini coefficient was used to measure V-J evenness. A clonotype was considered public if more than one individual shared it. In-frame beta chains were kept once TCRdb had trimmed the public reads at Q25 with fastp and called clones with MiXCR. One record per CDR3 amino acid sequence lists the most common genes and DNA. The V and J calls, along with clone size, are taken from TCRdb and not from the paper's own processing. The sample profile shows fewer than 350,000 distinct CDR3 sequences; 15% to 20% of them were found once. About two fifths of the sample lies in the top ten.

The TCR was taken from a female donor with Graves disease. The rearrangement joined TRBV9 to TRBJ2-5; the junction holds 7 bases that match TRBD1. The material sequenced was peripheral blood mononuclear cells (PBMCs), taken at new diagnosis, from a patient treated with antithyroid drugs. CDR3 reads: CASSYSGTAETQYF. Read as DNA, the sequence is TGTGCCAGCAGCTATTCCGGGACAGCAGAGACCCAGTACTTC.